These 25 T cell receptor beta chains originate from one sample sequenced in a study of metastatic and nonmetastatic thyroid tumors. Thyroid surgery took place with no prior treatment in any patient. TCRdb reprocessed the PCR reads using MiXCR. The repertoire has tens of thousands of clones, 14% to 15% of them found once; the top ten carry more than 3%. Sequencing used blood. Receptors originate from a female donor with papillary thyroid cancer or a benign thyroid nodule (not recorded which). Some clones in this sample may be carry-over from other donors' samples.

Comment on this clone: This could be a read error, since a much larger clone is one nucleotide away. This chain connects TRBV28 to TRBJ1-2; D may be TRBD1 (5 bases). The CDR3 is 14 amino acids. Per the germline V gene, CDR1 is MDHEN and CDR2 is SYDVKM. The chain's CDR3 is CASSFDSATEGYTF. Written as DNA, the CDR3 is TGTGCCAGCAGTTTCGATTCCGCGACAGAAGGCTACACTTTC.

This clone was picked up many times. J is TRBJ2-1 and V is TRBV20-1; D unresolved. V gave up 2 bases and J gave up 10 bases, with 9 bases separating them. Germline-derived CDR1 and CDR2 are DFQATT and SNEGSKA (reference sequence). CDR3 size: 11 residues. CDR3 region: CSARRWAEQFF. The CDR3 DNA sequence: TGCAGTGCTAGAAGGTGGGCGGAGCAGTTCTTC.

This clone occurred many times. The CDR3 sequence: CATSDPTLAGGRDNEQFF. CDR3 nucleotides: TGTGCCACCAGTGATCCCACCCTAGCGGGAGGGCGGGACAATGAGCAGTTCTTC. This chain links TRBV24-1 with TRBJ2-1; 12 bases are a match to TRBD2. CDR1 KGHDR and CDR2 SFDVKD come from the germline V gene. Trimming at V came to 3 bases and at J to 5 bases, leaving 10 bases not matched to a gene. The length of the CDR3 is 18 residues.

By share, this clone ranks as medium-sized. V gene TRBV30 combines with J gene TRBJ2-7; D not resolved. Germline V lookup: CDR1 GTSNPN, CDR2 SVGIG (reference sequence). V was clipped by 3 bases and J by 6 bases, with 12 bases between them. The CDR3 totals 12 residues. The CDR3 DNA is TGTGCCTGGAGCGGTATGTTTGGCGAGCAGTACTTC. It encodes CAWSGMFGEQYF.

By share, this clone ranks as medium-sized (0.01 to 0.1%). Here the CDR3 reads CASSEYREGLYNEQFF. The DNA for the CDR3 is TGCGCCAGCAGTGAGTATAGAGAGGGGCTTTACAATGAGCAGTTCTTC. The rearrangement uses TRBV10-1 and TRBJ2-1; perhaps D is TRBD1 or TRBD2 (5 bases each). The V gene's germline CDR1 is WNHNN and CDR2 SYGVQD (reference sequence). The V gene lost 1 base and the J gene lost 4 bases, with 14 bases spanning the gap. The CDR3 spans 16 residues.

This clone came up many times. The missing conserved phenylalanine or tryptophan at the end of this CDR3 makes a read error likely. The DNA is left out, because the CDR3 cannot be placed on it with certainty; the CDR3 is given as TCRdb lists it. The chain recombines TRBV7-3 with TRBJ1-3. Per the germline V gene, CDR1 is SGHTA and CDR2 is FQGTGA. The CDR3 is 8 residues long, counting both termini. CDR3 residues: CASSPGLA.

This clone has at least ten counts. This chain uses TRBV14 with TRBJ1-5, with D hard to call. CDR3 size: 17 residues. From germline, CDR1 is SGHDN and CDR2 FVKESK. V was shortened by 4 bases and J by 0 bases, with 16 bases between the two germline ends. In nucleotides, the CDR3 is TGTGCCAGCAGCCCCTATGAGAGACACACTAGCAATCAGCCCCAGCATTTT. It encodes CASSPYERHTSNQPQHF.

This clone was seen ten or more times. The V and J genes are TRBV9 and TRBJ2-7; TRBD2 matches 9 bases. This CDR3 contains 16 residues. The ends lost 2 bases at V and 0 bases at J; junction bases unmatched: 6. CDR1 is SGDLS, CDR2 YYNGEE, per germline. CDR3 in DNA: TGTGCCAGCAGCGTGGCTGGGACTAGCCTCTCCTACGAGCAGTACTTC. Residues: CASSVAGTSLSYEQYF. The full variable domain, with the rest looked up from reference TRBV9 and TRBJ2-7, is DSGVTQTPKHLITATGQRVTLRCSPRSGDLSVYWYQQSLDQGLQFLIQYYNGEERAKGNILERFSAQQFPDLHSELNLSSLELGDSALYFCASSVAGTSLSYEQYFGPGTRLTVT.

This clone occurred many times. The CDR3 protein is CAISVDMNTEAFF. The CDR3 DNA follows: TGTGCCATCAGTGTGGACATGAACACTGAAGCTTTCTTT. The chain uses TRBV10-3 and TRBJ1-1; the D gene is possibly TRBD1 (5 bases). V was pared by 4 bases and J by 0 bases, with 6 bases between. Germline V CDR1 and CDR2: ENHRY, SYGVKD. This CDR3 is built from 13 residues.

This clone was counted at least ten times. This chain connects TRBV2 to TRBJ2-1; TRBD2 matches 7 bases. There are 14 residues in the CDR3. Germline-derived CDR1 and CDR2 are SNHLY and FYNNEI. V lost 3 bases and J lost 7; bases outside the gene matches: 6. CDR3 bases: TGTGCCAGCAGTGATGGGGGAGGGCTTAATGAGCAGTTCTTC. This sequence encodes CASSDGGGLNEQFF.

This clone was seen many times. CDR3 DNA sequence: TGTGCCAGCAGTGGGACTAGCGGGAGGGGCCTATGGCGCACAGATACGCAGTATTTT. Protein sequence: CASSGTSGRGLWRTDTQYF. The chain links TRBV6-1 to TRBJ2-3; 15 bases match TRBD2. Germline CDR1 reads MNHNS; CDR2 reads SASEGT. The CDR3 is made up of 19 amino acids. Germline trimming cut 4 bases from V and 1 base from J; bases unmatched to any gene: 9.

This clone showed up many times. In DNA, the CDR3 is TGCAGTGCTAGAGATTTGGGTTCACCCCTCCACTTT. Translation gives CSARDLGSPLHF. The rearrangement joins TRBV20-1 to TRBJ1-6; D gene ambiguous. There are 12 residues in the CDR3. Germline loops: CDR1 DFQATT, CDR2 SNEGSKA (reference sequence). V was shortened by 0 bases and J by 9 bases, with 6 bases between the two germline ends.

This clone counts as medium-sized. This chain connects TRBV20-1 to TRBJ2-7; 9 bases match TRBD1. CDR3 length equals 15 residues. CDR1 is DFQATT, CDR2 SNEGSKA, per germline (reference sequence). J lost 3 bases, V lost 0 bases, and 6 bases had no gene match. CDR3 residues: CSARDFGQGSYEQYF. The CDR3 coding sequence is TGCAGTGCTAGAGATTTCGGACAGGGGAGCTACGAGCAGTACTTC.

This clone showed up many times. V is TRBV9 and J is TRBJ2-5; 7 nucleotides agree with TRBD2. CDR1 SGDLS and CDR2 YYNGEE come from the germline V gene. Trimming removed 7 bases from V and 4 bases from J; junction bases left unmatched: 19. The CDR3 consists of 17 residues. Written as DNA, the CDR3 is TGTGCCAGCCCCCCCGGGCGGGAGTGTAGGACCGGAGAGACCCAGTACTTC. It specifies CASPPGRECRTGETQYF.

This clone was found many times. The chain employs TRBV11-2 and TRBJ2-1; TRBD2 agrees at 8 bases. From germline, CDR1 is SGHAT and CDR2 FQNNGV. The junction had 16 bases not matched to a gene; V was cut back by 5 bases and J by 10 bases. The CDR3 consists of 16 residues. CDR3 in amino acids: CASSLGRLAGFREQFF. In DNA form, the CDR3 reads TGTGCCAGCAGCCTAGGGCGGCTAGCGGGTTTTCGGGAGCAGTTCTTC.

Ten or more counts support this clone. In DNA form, the CDR3 reads TGTGCCAGCAGTGACTCGGGGGGACGGATGAACACTGAAGCTTTCTTT. Protein sequence: CASSDSGGRMNTEAFF. This chain uses TRBV6-4 with TRBJ1-1, with D possibly TRBD1 on 5 matching bases. Looked up from germline, CDR1 is MRHNA and CDR2 is SNTAGT. The CDR3 has 16 residues. Trimming stripped 0 bases from V and 0 bases from J, with 11 bases between.

This clone was seen only a few times. V gene TRBV6-1 combines with J gene TRBJ1-5; D is ambiguous. V was trimmed by 4 bases and J by 2 bases, leaving 18 bases between them. Germline V gene sequence: CDR1 MNHNS, CDR2 SASEGT. This CDR3 spans 17 amino acids. The CDR3 nucleotides read TGTGCCAGCAGTGGTGGGGTGGCTATATACGGCAATCAGCCCCAGCATTTT. Translated: CASSGGVAIYGNQPQHF.

The sample holds many counts of this clone. The J gene is TRBJ1-4, the V gene TRBV6-5; weak D call: TRBD1 (6 bases). The germline gives CDR1 MNHEY, CDR2 SVGAGI. The V end lost 0 bases, the J end lost 1 base, and 6 bases lay between the germline ends. This CDR3 has 15 amino acids. CDR3 sequence: CASSYSTGTNEKLFF. CDR3 nucleotide sequence: TGTGCCAGCAGTTACTCGACAGGAACTAATGAAAAACTGTTTTTT.

This clone was detected many times. The chain joins TRBV29-1 to TRBJ2-3; tentative D call: TRBD1 (5 bases). V lost 7 bases and J lost 1, with 15 bases in between. In germline, CDR1 is SQVTM, CDR2 ANQGSEA. The CDR3 covers 14 residues. The CDR3 DNA reads as TGCAGCGCCACCCAGGGATTTGGCACAGATACGCAGTATTTT. This encodes CSATQGFGTDTQYF.

This clone was seen at least ten times. The chain uses TRBV7-9 and TRBJ2-5; D not resolved. Trimming cost V 4 bases and J 5 bases, with 14 bases left between them. The CDR3 sequence is 14 residues long. Germline CDR1 SEHNR, CDR2 FQNEAQ (reference sequence). In nucleotides, the CDR3 is TGTGCCAGCAGCTGGTCCCGAGGTTTTGAGACCCAGTACTTC. It yields the protein CASSWSRGFETQYF.

This clone was detected ten times or more. One junction end does not reproduce the germline sequence, and a read error may be involved. This chain connects TRBV5-4 to TRBJ2-5; 7 positions agree with TRBD1. Germline V CDR1 and CDR2: SGHNT, YYREEE (reference sequence). The CDR3 spans 17 residues. The CDR3 spells CASSSGTAGADKRTVLF. The CDR3 DNA sequence: TGTGCCAGCAGCTCCGGGACAGCAGGAGCGGACAAGAGAACAGTCCTCTTC.

Many counts were recorded for this clone. This sequence joins TRBV2 and TRBJ1-2; TRBD1 might be the D (5 bases). Germline V gives CDR1 SNHLY, CDR2 FYNNEI. The CDR3 is made up of 13 amino acids. V lost 3 bases and J lost 4, with 9 bases in between. The CDR3 DNA reads TGTGCCAGCAGTGACAGGGAAGTCTATGGCTACACCTTC. Translated: CASSDREVYGYTF.

By its share, this clone is medium-sized. This chain connects TRBV28 to TRBJ2-7, with D possibly being TRBD2 (6 bases). Germline V gene lookup returns CDR1 MDHEN and CDR2 SYDVKM. The CDR3 is 14 residues long. Trimming cost V 6 bases and J 1 base, with 13 bases left between them. The CDR3 region has the DNA TGTGCCAGCAGGGGACTGGGCCCATCCTACGAGCAGTACTTC. Translated: CASRGLGPSYEQYF.

J is TRBJ2-7 and V is TRBV20-1, with unresolved D. The CDR3 is made up of 12 amino acids. Trimming shortened V by 6 bases and J by 5 bases, and 14 bases separated the two germline ends. From germline, CDR1 is DFQATT and CDR2 SNEGSKA (reference sequence). CDR3 DNA sequence: TGCAGTGCAGGAGTTGGGGTAAACGAGCAGTACTTC. Its translation is CSAGVGVNEQYF.

This clone was seen ten or more times. The rearrangement links TRBV12-3 or TRBV12-4 to TRBJ2-1; the D is unclear. V was pared by 2 bases and J by 4 bases, with 9 bases between. CDR3 size: 14 residues. In DNA, the CDR3 is TGTGCCAGCAGTTTATCCCCGGATTACAATGAGCAGTTCTTC. It is translated as CASSLSPDYNEQFF.